The following is a T cell receptor beta chain sequence with its context. The antigen is unknown. This specimen comes from a study of cytomegalovirus exposure and HLA in healthy donors. The study, taken as a whole, reports: It was reported that TCR beta sequences correctly inferred the HLA-A and HLA-B alleles for most subjects.

Per germline, CDR1 LNHDA and CDR2 SQIVND (reference sequence). The CDR3 is made up of 16 amino acids. The junction had 13 bases not matched to a gene; V was cut back by 4 bases and J by 8 bases. The PCR employed 60 Vbeta primers together with 13 Jbeta primers. Generated by immunoSEQ multiplex PCR, the TCRdb table keeps only in-frame clones and is missing some. The table records 84,000 or so clones, roughly 60% of them present only once. The TCR was taken from a woman aged 30 to 39 in good health and CMV-seropositive. Sequenced: PBMCs. The V and J genes are TRBV19 and TRBJ2-1, with TRBD2 identical over 8 bases. The CDR3 DNA reads TGTGCCAGTAGTAGCCCCGGGGGGGGCTTTGTGGATGAGCAGTTCTTC. Protein: CASSSPGGGFVDEQFF.